Each of the 18 T cell receptor beta chains below was sequenced from the same sample in a study of T cells in Graves' hyperthyroidism and ophthalmopathy. Amplification targeted TCR beta CDR3 regions from RNA transcripts. During a first-round RT-PCR of the TCR CDR3, the HTBI primer set was used. TCRdb re-called the multiplex PCR reads with MiXCR, one entry per CDR3 protein. The sample consists of 600,000 to 750,000 distinct CDR3 sequences, around 15% of them appearing once. Sequencing used blood. These receptors all stem from a middle-aged man with Graves' hyperthyroidism.

The gene calls are TRBV6-1 and TRBJ1-3; D not resolved. V lost 4 bases, J lost 0 bases, and 10 bases lay in between. Germline CDR1 MNHNS, CDR2 SASEGT. The CDR3 is 15 residues long. The CDR3 DNA follows: TGTGCCAGCAGTGCTCGGGGAGTCTCTGGAAACACCATATATTTT. Residues: CASSARGVSGNTIYF.

In its sample, this clonotype was seen a few times. The chain employs TRBV10-3 and TRBJ2-5; 11 bases are a match to TRBD1. The germline V gene encodes CDR1 ENHRY and CDR2 SYGVKD. There are 14 residues in the CDR3. With V trimmed by 7 bases and J by 5 bases, 6 bases remained unmatched. CDR3 region: CAINEGQGGETQYF. The CDR3 DNA reads as TGTGCCATCAACGAGGGACAGGGGGGGGAGACCCAGTACTTC.

This chain's CDR3 is CASSLTGQGGYTF. The CDR3 nucleotides are TGTGCCAGCAGCCTGACAGGCCAGGGTGGCTACACCTTC. This chain uses TRBV3-1 with TRBJ1-2, with D possibly being TRBD1 (6 bases). Germline V gene sequence: CDR1 LGHDT, CDR2 YNNKEL (reference sequence). The CDR3 is made up of 13 amino acids. Deletions cut 4 bases from V and 7 bases from J, with 13 bases between.

This clonotype was recorded once. The chain joins TRBV20-1 to TRBJ2-5; 10 nucleotides align to TRBD1. The CDR3 has 13 amino acids. In germline, CDR1 is DFQATT, CDR2 SNEGSKA (reference sequence). This CDR3 reads CRATGGRGETQYF. As DNA, the CDR3 is TGCAGGGCGACAGGGGGCAGAGGGGAGACCCAGTACTTC.

A few counts support this clonotype. The rearrangement joins TRBV24-1 to TRBJ1-3, with D hard to call. V shed 3 bases and J shed 8 bases, with 4 bases lying between them. This CDR3 is 11 amino acids long. The germline V gene encodes CDR1 KGHDR and CDR2 SFDVKD. The CDR3 spells CATSDQYTIYF. Written as DNA, the CDR3 is TGTGCCACCAGTGATCAATACACCATATATTTT.

This clonotype was seen a handful of times. The chain is built from TRBV5-1 and TRBJ1-2; maybe TRBD1 (5 bases). V lost 2 bases to trimming and J lost 4 bases, with 15 bases between them. The CDR3 sequence is 15 residues long. Germline loops: CDR1 SGHRS, CDR2 YFSETQ. CDR3 loop: CASSLLQERGYGYTF. CDR3 nucleotides: TGCGCCAGCAGCTTATTACAGGAACGGGGCTATGGCTACACCTTC.

This chain links TRBV5-4 with TRBJ2-2; TRBD1 might be the D (6 bases). V lost 2 bases and J lost 7, with 12 bases in between. CDR3 size: 14 residues. Germline CDR1 and CDR2: SGHNT and YYREEE (reference sequence). Here the CDR3 DNA reads TGTGCCAGCAGCTTCTGGGGGCGAATCGGGGAGCTGTTTTTT. As protein: CASSFWGRIGELFF. The full variable domain, with the rest looked up from reference TRBV5-4 and TRBJ2-2, is ETGVTQSPTHLIKTRGQQVTLRCSSQSGHNTVSWYQQALGQGPQFIFQYYREEENGRGNFPPRFSGLQFPNYSSELNVNALELDDSALYLCASSFWGRIGELFFGEGSRLTVL.

This clonotype has just a few counts. The chain recombines TRBV5-1 with TRBJ2-7, with TRBD1 matching 7 bases. V lost 0 bases to trimming and J lost 3 bases; unmatched junction nucleotides: 6. This CDR3 is built from 15 residues. Looked up from germline, CDR1 is SGHRS and CDR2 is YFSETQ. CDR3 residues: CASSLDEGAVYEQYF. CDR3 nucleotide sequence: TGCGCCAGCAGCTTGGACGAGGGGGCGGTCTACGAGCAGTACTTC.

This clonotype showed up many times. V and J are TRBV2 and TRBJ2-1; 8 nucleotides agree with TRBD2. V lost 1 base, J lost 5 bases, and 7 bases stayed unmatched. Germline V gene data show CDR1 as SNHLY and CDR2 as FYNNEI. The CDR3 spans 16 residues. The DNA of the CDR3 is TGTGCCAGCAGTGAAGAGCTAATAGCGGGACACAATGAGCAGTTCTTC. It encodes CASSEELIAGHNEQFF.

Ten or more counts support this clonotype. As DNA, the CDR3 is TGTGCCAGCAGGGGGAGAGACCAAGAGACCCAGTACTTC. It specifies CASRGRDQETQYF. This chain connects TRBV6-1 to TRBJ2-5, with D possibly matching TRBD2 (5 bases). This CDR3 has 13 amino acids. V was trimmed by 6 bases and J by 0 bases, leaving 8 bases between them. Germline CDR1 is MNHNS and CDR2 is SASEGT.

There are many counts of this clonotype. The CDR3 region has the DNA TGTGCCAGCAGCTACGGGACAGCTATGAACACTGAAGCTTTCTTT. Encoded protein: CASSYGTAMNTEAFF. This chain uses TRBV5-6 with TRBJ1-1, with TRBD1 identical over 7 bases. The V gene's germline CDR1 is SGHDT and CDR2 YYEEEE. Unmatched junction bases numbered 5, after V lost 3 bases and J lost 0 bases. CDR3 length equals 15 residues.

This clonotype came up a few times. The chain carries TRBV27 and TRBJ1-4; TRBD1 is a possible D gene (6 bases). This CDR3 contains 14 residues. Per the germline V gene, CDR1 is MNHEY and CDR2 is SMNVEV (reference sequence). V lost 2 bases and J lost 7, with 11 bases in between. The DNA of the CDR3 is TGTGCCAGCAGTTTAGACAGGTTAGGTGAAAAACTGTTTTTT. It encodes CASSLDRLGEKLFF.

The sample holds many counts of this clonotype. The chain uses TRBV28 and TRBJ1-2; possible D gene TRBD1, 5 bases. V was trimmed by 6 bases and J by 4 bases, leaving 18 bases between them. The CDR3 runs 15 residues. Germline CDR1 is MDHEN and CDR2 is SYDVKM. The CDR3 reads CASSPPETGGYGYTF. DNA for the CDR3: TGTGCCAGCAGCCCCCCCGAGACCGGGGGCTATGGCTACACCTTC.

The chain joins TRBV7-9 to TRBJ2-1, with D unclear. The CDR3 runs to 16 residues. V shed 0 bases and J shed 7 bases, with 16 bases lying between them. Germline values: CDR1 SEHNR, CDR2 FQNEAQ (reference sequence). CDR3 sequence: CASSLAGIVLANEQFF. The CDR3 DNA reads TGTGCCAGCAGCTTAGCGGGTATAGTGTTGGCTAATGAGCAGTTCTTC.

This clonotype has more than one count but fewer than ten. This chain joins TRBV4-2 and TRBJ1-4; maybe TRBD1 (6 bases). V lost 0 bases to trimming and J lost 3 bases, with 8 bases between them. The germline V gene encodes CDR1 LGHNA and CDR2 YNFKEQ. The CDR3 runs to 15 residues. CDR3 region: CASSQEGAANEKLFF. The CDR3, as DNA: TGTGCCAGCAGCCAAGAGGGGGCGGCTAATGAAAAACTGTTTTTT.

This chain connects TRBV6-2 or TRBV6-3 to TRBJ2-1; 9 nucleotides agree with TRBD2. The CDR3 consists of 16 residues. Looked up from germline, CDR1 is MNHEY and CDR2 is SVGEGT. J was trimmed by 3 bases and V by 6 bases; bases with no gene match: 9. CDR3 sequence reads: CASRPGLAPNYNEQFF. CDR3 sequence (DNA): TGTGCCAGCAGGCCGGGACTAGCACCGAACTACAATGAGCAGTTCTTC.

Only a few counts were recorded for this clonotype. The V call is TRBV5-1, the J call TRBJ2-7, with D tentatively TRBD2 (5 bases). The CDR3 is 14 residues long. The V end lost 4 bases, the J end lost 2 bases, and 13 bases lay between the germline ends. CDR1 and CDR2 (germline): SGHRS, YFSETQ. CDR3 nucleotides: TGCGCCAGCAGCCCGGTCCACGGGACCTACGAGCAGTACTTC. Amino acids: CASSPVHGTYEQYF.

This clonotype was seen many times. The genes are TRBV3-1 and TRBJ1-1, with D perhaps TRBD1 (5 bases). V lost 2 bases and J lost 8, with 15 bases in between. The CDR3 contains 14 residues. The germline V gene encodes CDR1 LGHDT and CDR2 YNNKEL (reference sequence). The CDR3 DNA reads as TGTGCCAGCAGCCAACTACAGGCCGCGGGGGAAGCTTTCTTT. This encodes CASSQLQAAGEAFF. Based on the CDR3 plus reference TRBV3-1 and TRBJ1-1, the full variable domain is DTAVSQTPKYLVTQMGNDKSIKCEQNLGHDTMYWYKQDSKKFLKIMFSYNNKELIINETVPNRFSPKSPDKAHLNLHINSLELGDSAVYFCASSQLQAAGEAFFGQGTRLTVV.